This TCR beta chain was documented in a study of cytomegalovirus exposure and HLA in healthy donors (dated by TCRdb to about 2017). For the wider study: According to an earlier analysis of 450 to 650 of the donors, 150 million to 200 million T cells yielded 100 million or so unique TCR beta sequences and about 300 Gb of sequence data. The T cell repertoires of around 670 subjects were profiled by immunosequencing and related to cytomegalovirus serostatus. Among about 400 genotyped donors of the cohort, an average of roughly 230,000 unique TCR beta nucleotide sequences was sequenced per donor, of which about 19% were non-productive. Roughly 5 DR-DQ haplotypes were handled as single units for association and clustering, since linkage in the cohort was strong. In the later analysis, no new phenotypic data were used to find candidate immune exposures; instead, reliance was placed on TCR beta sequences and their occurrence across donors. To study patterns of TCR occurrence, a later analysis re-analyzed previously published TCR beta repertoires from 500 to 850 donors and added high-resolution HLA genotyping. The study aimed to test whether signatures of past pathogen exposure could be identified by cataloging public T cell receptors. An early release covering about 600 HLA-typed donors comprised about 320 gigabases of sequencing data and tens of millions of unique TCR sequences. Among the roughly 380 genotyped donors, approximately 82% belonged to the genetic ancestry cluster associated with self-reported Caucasian donors. The number of typed donors differed by locus: about 620-640 for A, B, C, DRB1 and DQB1; approximately 540 for DQA1; approximately 600 for DPA1; and roughly 450 for DPB1. Class I and class II HLA loci were covered by the typing at four-digit resolution. Donor age, sex, ethnicity and CMV serostatus were collected together with the repertoire data. In a later genetic analysis, genome-wide SNP genotypes for about three fifths of the roughly 670 donors were used, and that subset was treated as a discovery cohort. To predict cytomegalovirus infection status, the study brought together high-throughput TCR immunosequencing, statistical association of individual TCRs with disease status, and machine learning. All discovery cohort repertoires had been generated using a single sequencing platform. In addition to the first cohort of approximately 650 subjects, a separate validation cohort of some 120 different subjects was used. To decide whether each TCR beta V gene segment behaved as functional or pseudogenic, an earlier analysis of 587 of the donors relied on high-throughput TCR beta sequencing.

Receptor libraries were prepared by the immunoSEQ multiplex PCR assay. For the multiplex PCR, a mixture combining 60 forward primers for TCR Vbeta segments and 13 reverse primers for TCR Jbeta segments was used. Amplification of the CDR3 region of rearranged TCR beta genes was performed with a multiplex PCR assay on genomic DNA. On the Illumina HiSeq System, the amplified TCR beta libraries were sequenced as 87-base-pair reads. For the original study's pipeline: Across the 670 or so repertoires, a later analysis counted 78 million or so unique TCR beta chains, some 11 million of which were shared by at least two donors. Raw reads were error-corrected and collapsed into unique sequences by a nearest-neighbor algorithm in which closely related sequences were merged to remove PCR and sequencing errors. CDR3 sequences were aligned to IMGT reference sequences to assign V, D and J gene segments. For a sequence to be retained, at least a six-nucleotide match to both a V gene segment and a J gene segment was required. A rearrangement counted as productive if the CDR3 had no stop codons and remained in frame with V and J, and every other rearrangement counted as non-productive. Following IMGT convention, CDR3 was defined as the stretch from the second conserved V-encoded cysteine up to the conserved J-encoded phenylalanine. The earlier analysis of some 580 of the donors excluded any sequence lacking an unambiguous match to a single V gene segment. In an earlier analysis of several hundred of the donors, V segments were called functional above 56.7% productive rearrangements and were called segregating when the between-donor standard deviation exceeded 5%. A statistical classification framework was built to diagnose cytomegalovirus status from the catalog of TCR beta chain sequences. In a later analysis, TCR nucleotide sequences were compared against IMGT/GENE-DB human TR gene sequences so that V and J genes could be assigned. In a later analysis, CDR3 sequences and most-parsimonious VDJ recombination scenarios were assigned using the TCRdist pipeline. A later analysis defined each TCR beta chain by its CDR3 amino acid sequence plus V-gene family, and excluded reads lacking a unique V-gene family. To address suspected cross-contamination and a sequencing artifact, a later analysis removed under 600 highly shared, low-generation-probability nucleotide sequences. In a later analysis, a clonal expansion index for each public chain was calculated from normalized within-repertoire ranks of inferred template counts. A later analysis computed generation probabilities with a VDJ recombination model fitted to out-of-frame rearrangements, and checked the results against IGoR. Hypergeometric tests were used in a later analysis to score TCR-TCR, TCR-HLA and TCR-CMV co-occurrence, with a repertoire-size bias correction applied to the TCR pairs. False discovery rates were estimated in a later analysis by permuting HLA or CMV assignments 20 times. In a later analysis, co-occurring TCRs were grouped with DBSCAN, and TCRdist sequence similarity was added when clustering was performed within HLA-allele-positive subsets. For co-occurrence clustering, repertoires with fewer than 30,000 or more than 120,000 public chains were excluded, along with about five repertoires with anomalous nucleotide sharing. Drawn from immuneACCESS, this table holds only the in-frame rearrangements with V and J called that TCRdb kept. Clones are partly lost; checked studies trace under half to an unresolved V gene and leave the rest unexplained. V, J and clone size were drawn from that table, and D and trimming were deduced from the DNA. The sample records about 93,000 clones, roughly four fifths of which are singletons. The ten largest clones capture 3.8% of the sample.

The research as a whole found: A cluster of highly shared sequence variants was judged likely to represent a technical artifact of the sequencing pipeline. In both the original and validation cohorts, the classifier was reported to diagnose cytomegalovirus status with high specificity and sensitivity. Because counts were too low, fewer than 20 rarely observed V segments, including chromosome 9 orphons, were excluded from the earlier analysis of fewer than 650 of the donors. In this cohort, only TCR beta chains were sequenced, and detectable features were limited by the absence of alpha or paired-chain data. Most CMV-associated TCR beta chains appeared to be HLA-restricted in a later analysis, and the HLA associations seemed to be driven largely by CMV exposure. Most TCR sequences were seen in very few donors, while some public TCRs were found in many individuals. HLA typing was unavailable for some donors at each locus, so association tests used only the typed subset. In the study, 164 TCR beta chains were listed as associated with cytomegalovirus. A few of the identified cytomegalovirus-associated TCR beta chains were confirmed in vitro to be specific for cytomegalovirus antigens. In a later analysis, HLA-associated TCR beta chains showed more clonal expansion and lower generation probabilities than non-associated chains that were equally common. A later analysis found that TCR association rates varied across HLA loci, with DRB1 alleles showing the most associated TCRs and HLA-C alleles the fewest. The presence/absence analyses assumed that sequencing depth was roughly uniform across donors, and that assumption may not be true. Assigning TCR associations to individual alleles was difficult when HLA alleles, especially DR and DQ, strongly co-occurred. A further reported finding was that TCR beta sequences accurately predicted the HLA-A and HLA-B alleles for most subjects in the first cohort. According to a later genetic analysis, donors in an Asian-associated ancestry cluster had fewer N-insertions in productive TCRs than the approximately 700-donor mean. Specific HLA alleles were associated with 15,000 to 20,000 TCR beta sequences at a false discovery rate of 0.05 in a later analysis. Immune exposure information for the cohort was limited to CMV serostatus. An earlier analysis of around 500 of the donors showed that most TCR beta V segments appeared in productive rearrangements either about 90% or about 30% of the time, which broadly matched IMGT annotations. Linkage disequilibrium might explain the correlated functional status among segregating V segments, but an unknown experimental factor could not be excluded. It was suggested by the authors that the approach could potentially be generalized to other disease states and immunological phenotypes. Several of the top co-occurrence clusters appeared to be linked to parvovirus B19, influenza, CMV and Epstein-Barr virus, according to a later analysis. In a later genetic analysis, a missense DCLRE1C variant was associated with V-gene and J-gene trimming of TCR beta chains, and the association was replicated in an independent cohort.

This clone was seen a few times. This receptor's antigen is unknown. No much larger clone exists at a distance of one base, and base qualities are not known. The cohort was made up of approximately 670 healthy bone marrow donors. Cohort members were all nominally healthy when sampled, although unrecorded immune exposures were likely present. The donor was CMV seronegative and was included in the group of several hundred seronegative cohort members. A peripheral blood sample was provided by each donor, and peripheral blood mononuclear cells were used for TCR beta sequencing. Genomic DNA extraction from the blood cell samples was performed with the Qiagen DNeasy Blood Extraction Kit. This clonotype originated in a man in his forties or fifties in good health and CMV-seronegative. The sequencing sample was made of PBMCs.

The sequenced DNA: TGTGCCAGCAGTTACTCCGGGACAGGGGTCCAATTCTTC. Its protein reads: CASSYSGTGVQFF. The rearrangement combines TRBV6-6 with TRBJ2-1, with 10 junctional bases fitting TRBD1. CDR1 and CDR2 are drawn from the germline V gene (reference sequence): MNHNY, SVGAGI. Trimming accounts for 0 bases at V and 16 bases at J, while the number of junction bases matched to no gene is 6. CDR3 length: 13 amino acids, cysteine to phenylalanine. CDR3 DNA only is kept here, 39 bases in frame from base 1.